A single sample gave rise to the 26 T cell receptor beta chains below, sequenced in a study of beta chain features in type 1 diabetes. Expressed TCRB transcripts got sequenced, as all isolated RNA was reverse transcribed. The table came from immunoSEQ multiplex PCR; TCRdb's copy has only in-frame clones and leaves some out. The sample carries about 930,000 clones, roughly a sixth recorded once. Sequencing used naive CD4+ T cells from blood. All receptors come from a woman younger than 30 in good health.

The rearrangement links TRBV4-2 to TRBJ2-2; D not resolved. The CDR3 extends over 15 amino acids. Trimming removed 0 bases at V and 3 bases at J, with 8 bases between. Germline V CDR1 and CDR2: LGHNA, YNFKEQ. The CDR3: CASSQEGIDTGELFF. The CDR3 DNA reads as TGTGCCAGCAGCCAAGAGGGGATTGACACCGGGGAGCTGTTTTTT.

J is TRBJ2-1 and V is TRBV7-2; D is ambiguous. Trimming shortened V by 5 bases and J by 10 bases, and 18 bases separated the two germline ends. The germline V gene encodes CDR1 SGHTA and CDR2 FQGNSA. The CDR3 consists of 14 residues. In DNA, the CDR3 is TGTGCCAGCAGCCTCCCCTTGACAAGGGTGGAGCAGTTCTTC. It is translated as CASSLPLTRVEQFF.

This clone appeared a few times. The CDR3, as DNA: TGTGCCAGCTACACATCCGGGGAGCTGTTTTTT. Residues: CASYTSGELFF. The chain employs TRBV5-5 and TRBJ2-2; the D is unclear. This CDR3 contains 11 residues. The V end lost 7 bases, the J end lost 6 bases, and 7 bases lay between the germline ends. CDR1 SGHKS and CDR2 YYEKEE come from the germline V gene (reference sequence).

The chain combines TRBV28 with TRBJ2-4; D is possibly TRBD2 (6 bases). The CDR3 runs to 17 residues. Trimming took 3 bases from V and 3 from J, leaving 18 bases between them. From germline, CDR1 is MDHEN and CDR2 SYDVKM. The CDR3 coding sequence is TGTGCCAGCAGTTTCGGGCTAGCGTACACATTCAAAAACATTCAGTACTTC. Its translation is CASSFGLAYTFKNIQYF.

This clone was seen more than once but under ten times. One junction end disagrees with the germline gene, perhaps due to a read error. The chain employs TRBV14 and TRBJ2-1; D uncertain. Germline assignment: CDR1 SGHDN and CDR2 FVKESK. The CDR3 sequence is 13 residues long. In DNA, the CDR3 is TGTGCCAGCAGCGAAGACGGTTACAATGAGCAGTTCTTC. Amino acids: CASSEDGYNEQFF. The complete variable domain, with remaining parts taken from reference TRBV14 and TRBJ2-1, reads EAGVTQFPSHSVIEKGQTVTLRCDPISGHDNLYWYRRVMGKEIKFLLHFVKESKQDESGMPNNRFLAERTGGTYSTLKVQPAELEDSGVYFCASSEDGYNEQFFGPGTRLTVL.

The chain joins TRBV20-1 to TRBJ1-1, with 7 bases identical to TRBD1. The ends lost 8 bases at V and 5 bases at J; junction bases unmatched: 5. The germline CDR1 and CDR2 sequences are DFQATT and SNEGSKA (reference sequence). There are 11 residues in the CDR3. CDR3 DNA: TGCAGTTCTTCACAGGGGACTGAAGCTTTCTTT. Its translation is CSSSQGTEAFF.

CDR3 amino acids: CASSPVPGLAGKFTDTQYF. The CDR3 nucleotides read TGCGCCAGCAGCCCAGTCCCGGGACTAGCGGGAAAGTTCACAGATACGCAGTATTTT. The chain uses TRBV5-1 and TRBJ2-3, with 13 bases lining up with TRBD2. There are 19 residues in the CDR3. Germline values: CDR1 SGHRS, CDR2 YFSETQ. V shed 4 bases and J 2 bases; nucleotides not matched to a gene: 13.

This clone turned up a few times. J is TRBJ1-3 and V is TRBV6-1; D is ambiguous. Looked up from germline, CDR1 is MNHNS and CDR2 is SASEGT. The CDR3 spans 13 residues. Trimming removed 8 bases from V and 3 bases from J, with 11 bases in between. CDR3 protein: CASLLGYGNTIYF. The CDR3 nucleotides are TGTGCCAGCCTCCTCGGGTATGGAAACACCATATATTTT.

The V gene is TRBV6-4, the J gene TRBJ2-6, with D maybe TRBD1 (6 bases). V gave up 5 bases and J gave up 2 bases, with 13 bases separating them. The CDR3 runs 16 residues. Germline V gene lookup returns CDR1 MRHNA and CDR2 SNTAGT. The CDR3 region has the DNA TGTGCCAGCAGTCAACAGGGTGGGCCTGGGGCCAACGTCCTGACTTTC. It translates to CASSQQGGPGANVLTF.

V usage is TRBV7-9 and J usage is TRBJ2-2; 7 bases line up with TRBD2. This CDR3 spans 17 amino acids. The J segment lost 0 bases and the V segment lost 5 bases, leaving 9 bases of the junction unmatched. The germline V gene has CDR1 SEHNR and CDR2 FQNEAQ (reference sequence). The CDR3 DNA reads TGTGCCAGCAGCGCAGCGGGGCGGATCGCGAACACCGGGGAGCTGTTTTTT. This sequence encodes CASSAAGRIANTGELFF. Combining the CDR3 with reference TRBV7-9 and TRBJ2-2 gives the whole variable domain DTGVSQNPRHKITKRGQNVTFRCDPISEHNRLYWYRQTLGQGPEFLTYFQNEAQLEKSRLLSDRFSAERPKGSFSTLEIQRTEQGDSAMYLCASSAAGRIANTGELFFGEGSRLTVL.

This chain joins TRBV5-6 and TRBJ2-3; TRBD2 aligns across 11 bases. Germline V gene lookup returns CDR1 SGHDT and CDR2 YYEEEE. The CDR3 runs 17 residues. Losses at the gene ends were 4 bases for V and 2 bases for J; bases not matched to a gene: 9. The CDR3 DNA reads as TGTGCCAGCAGCCCCTCACCGACTAGCGGGGCCACAGATACGCAGTATTTT. This sequence encodes CASSPSPTSGATDTQYF. The variable domain in full, completed from reference TRBV5-6 and TRBJ2-3, reads DAGVTQSPTHLIKTRGQQVTLRCSPKSGHDTVSWYQQALGQGPQFIFQYYEEEERQRGNFPDRFSGHQFPNYSSELNVNALLLGDSALYLCASSPSPTSGATDTQYFGPGTRLTVL.

This clone has a handful of counts. The chain carries TRBV28 and TRBJ2-1, with D hard to call. CDR1 is MDHEN, CDR2 SYDVKM, per germline. CDR3 length: 14 residues. V lost 2 bases, J lost 1 base, and 6 bases lay in between. The CDR3 protein is CASSLTVSYNEQFF. CDR3 DNA sequence: TGTGCCAGCAGTTTAACGGTTTCCTACAATGAGCAGTTCTTC.

CDR3: CAISDEGGSTEAFF. The CDR3 bases are TGTGCCATCAGTGATGAGGGGGGGAGCACTGAAGCTTTCTTT. The genes are TRBV10-3 and TRBJ1-1; perhaps TRBD1 as D (6 bases). CDR3 length equals 14 residues. V lost 3 bases to trimming and J lost 4 bases, with 12 bases between them. Per germline, CDR1 ENHRY and CDR2 SYGVKD.

This rearrangement joins TRBV2 to TRBJ1-1; D is uncertain. V was shortened by 7 bases and J by 2 bases, with 5 bases between the two germline ends. The CDR3 extends over 11 amino acids. Germline CDR1 is SNHLY and CDR2 is FYNNEI. In nucleotides, the CDR3 is TGTGCCAGCATGCAAAACACTGAAGCTTTCTTT. It encodes CASMQNTEAFF.

This clone was seen a handful of times. The chain carries TRBV7-2 and TRBJ2-3; TRBD2 aligns across 9 bases. Germline V CDR1 and CDR2: SGHTA, FQGNSA. V dropped 0 bases and J dropped 3; count of bases not matched to a gene: 7. There are 17 residues in the CDR3. This CDR3 is CASSLAALAGRTDTQYF. The DNA of the CDR3 is TGTGCCAGCAGCTTAGCGGCTCTAGCGGGACGGACAGATACGCAGTATTTT.

V usage is TRBV6-1 and J usage is TRBJ1-1; 7 bases align to TRBD1. Germline CDR1 and CDR2: MNHNS and SASEGT. The ends lost 6 bases at V and 5 bases at J; junction bases unmatched: 6. The CDR3 spans 13 residues. The CDR3 sequence is CASRQGIQTEAFF. The CDR3 nucleotides are TGTGCCAGCAGACAGGGGATACAAACTGAAGCTTTCTTT.

This clone was observed a few times. Other nucleotide sequences from this sample produce the same CDR3. The genes are TRBV7-2 and TRBJ2-7, with 12 bases lining up with TRBD2. CDR1 and CDR2 (germline): SGHTA, FQGNSA. The V gene end was trimmed by 1 base and the J gene end by 3 bases; junction bases not matched to a gene: 1. The CDR3 has 15 residues. This CDR3 reads CASSLELAGGYEQYF. In DNA form, the CDR3 reads TGTGCCAGCAGCTTAGAACTAGCGGGAGGCTACGAGCAGTACTTC.

This clone was seen a handful of times. This chain links TRBV7-2 with TRBJ2-1; 13 bases are a match to TRBD2. This CDR3 comprises 17 residues. Germline V gene sequence: CDR1 SGHTA, CDR2 FQGNSA. Germline trimming cut 5 bases from V and 0 bases from J; bases unmatched to any gene: 4. CDR3 nucleotide sequence: TGTGCCAGCAGCCGGACTAGCGGGAGAAGCTCCTACAATGAGCAGTTCTTC. It specifies CASSRTSGRSSYNEQFF.

This rearrangement joins TRBV4-2 to TRBJ2-7, with 10 nucleotides matching TRBD2. This CDR3 comprises 14 residues. V was pared by 10 bases and J by 3 bases, with 9 bases of the junction left unmatched. Germline V CDR1 and CDR2: LGHNA, YNFKEQ. This CDR3 reads CATISGRVRYEQYF. In nucleotides, the CDR3 is TGTGCCACGATAAGCGGGAGGGTCCGCTACGAGCAGTACTTC.

Comments on this clone: This CDR3 is also generated by other DNA sequences in the sample. The genes are TRBV2 and TRBJ2-5, with 8 bases lining up with TRBD1. Unmatched junction bases numbered 1, after V lost 6 bases and J lost 1 base. The CDR3 spans 13 residues. Germline V lookup: CDR1 SNHLY, CDR2 FYNNEI. The CDR3 loop is CASSGTGQETQYF. CDR3 nucleotide sequence: TGTGCCAGCAGCGGGACAGGCCAAGAGACCCAGTACTTC.

The chain carries TRBV15 and TRBJ1-5; no clear D gene. Trimming took 2 bases from V and 5 from J, leaving 13 bases between them. The germline gives CDR1 LNHNV, CDR2 YYDKDF (reference sequence). CDR3 length equals 15 residues. CDR3 bases: TGTGCCACCAGCAGAACCGGCCGAGTATATCAGCCCCAGCATTTT. Amino acid sequence: CATSRTGRVYQPQHF.

V and J are TRBV5-1 and TRBJ1-1; D not certain. The CDR3 spans 13 residues. The germline V gene has CDR1 SGHRS and CDR2 YFSETQ. Trimming took 2 bases from V and 2 from J, leaving 7 bases between them. CDR3 sequence: CASSFDGNTEAFF. The CDR3 nucleotides are TGCGCCAGCAGCTTCGATGGAAACACTGAAGCTTTCTTT.

The rearrangement links TRBV27 to TRBJ1-5; maybe TRBD1 (5 bases). Germline V lookup: CDR1 MNHEY, CDR2 SMNVEV (reference sequence). The CDR3 length is 14 residues. CDR3 in DNA: TGTACACCCAGCGGGGGGGGTGACAATCAGCCCCAGCATTTT. Its protein is CTPSGGGDNQPQHF.

On this clone itself: At the DNA level, this CDR3 is encoded by other sequences in the same sample as well. The chain joins TRBV7-9 to TRBJ1-4; possible D gene TRBD1, 6 bases. Germline V gene data show CDR1 as SEHNR and CDR2 as FQNEAQ (reference sequence). CDR3 length: 14 amino acids. V was cut by 4 bases and J by 3 bases, with 9 bases left in between. As DNA, the CDR3 is TGTGCCAGCAGCTCTGGACAGTCTAATGAAAAACTGTTTTTT. As protein: CASSSGQSNEKLFF.

J is TRBJ2-7 and V is TRBV2; 7 nucleotides match TRBD1. V shed 6 bases, J shed 2 bases, and the junction held 10 bases outside the gene matches. Germline V lookup: CDR1 SNHLY, CDR2 FYNNEI. The CDR3 extends over 15 amino acids. The CDR3 DNA is TGTGCCAGCAGACTATACAGGGGTGGCCCCTACGAGCAGTACTTC. Its protein is CASRLYRGGPYEQYF.

This clone has only a few counts. In DNA form, the CDR3 reads TGTGCCAGCAGTACAGGACTCTCTGGAAACACCATATATTTT. Its protein is CASSTGLSGNTIYF. The chain links TRBV25-1 to TRBJ1-3; maybe TRBD1 (5 bases). Trimming cost V 5 bases and J 0 bases, with 8 bases left between them. This CDR3 has 14 residues. CDR1 MGHDK and CDR2 SYGVNS come from the germline V gene.